Below, 25 T cell receptor beta chains from the same sample are listed, as sequenced in a study of cytomegalovirus exposure and HLA in healthy donors. The PCR was carried out with 60 Vbeta primers and 13 Jbeta primers. Profiling relied on immunoSEQ multiplex PCR, and the TCRdb table lists in-frame clones only, not all of them. The table has roughly 120,000 clones, 80% seen once; the top ten hold over 2.5%. Sample: PBMCs. These receptors were taken from a male donor in good health and CMV-seronegative.

V is TRBV6-5 and J is TRBJ1-2; the match to TRBD1 covers 7 bases. The trim removed 5 bases at V and 5 bases at J, leaving 8 bases unmatched. Germline V gives CDR1 MNHEY, CDR2 SVGAGI. This CDR3 is built from 14 residues. CDR3 sequence: CASSHEGGGYGYTF. The CDR3 bases are TGTGCCAGCAGTCACGAAGGGGGCGGGTATGGCTACACCTTC.

This clone was detected a few times. This chain uses TRBV6-1 with TRBJ1-6, with 8 bases that match TRBD1. This CDR3 is built from 14 residues. Germline trimming cut 6 bases from V and 5 bases from J; bases unmatched to any gene: 3. Germline-derived CDR1 and CDR2 are MNHNS and SASEGT. CDR3 coding DNA: TGTGCCAGCAGCCTGACAGGGGATAATTCACCCCTCCACTTT. Protein sequence: CASSLTGDNSPLHF.

The chain recombines TRBV5-4 with TRBJ2-5, with TRBD2 identical over 9 bases. Trimming removed 1 base from V and 5 bases from J; junction bases left unmatched: 6. The CDR3 contains 15 residues. CDR1 SGHNT and CDR2 YYREEE come from the germline V gene (reference sequence). CDR3 DNA sequence: TGTGCCAGCAGCTTGAGAGCGGGAGGCCCCGAGACCCAGTACTTC. Encoded protein: CASSLRAGGPETQYF.

The V call is TRBV7-2, the J call TRBJ2-7; TRBD2 is a possible D gene (6 bases). The CDR3 is 15 residues long. V lost 5 bases and J 5 bases, leaving 19 bases between the germline ends. Per germline, CDR1 SGHTA and CDR2 FQGNSA. CDR3 sequence: CASSARRRVGDEQYF. The CDR3 nucleotides read TGTGCCAGCAGCGCGCGGAGGAGGGTTGGAGACGAGCAGTACTTC.

The rearrangement uses TRBV5-5 and TRBJ1-1; D ambiguous. V lost 2 bases and J lost 2, with 10 bases in between. The CDR3 covers 14 residues. Looked up from germline, CDR1 is SGHKS and CDR2 is YYEKEE (reference sequence). The CDR3: CASSFLTLNTEAFF. In nucleotides, the CDR3 is TGTGCCAGCAGCTTTCTGACACTTAACACTGAAGCTTTCTTT.

This clone was counted once. The chain is built from TRBV14 and TRBJ1-1; D possibly corresponds to TRBD1 (6 bases). V lost 5 bases, J lost 0 bases, and 19 bases lay in between. Germline CDR1 is SGHDN and CDR2 is FVKESK. The CDR3 is 17 residues long. CDR3 sequence: CASSAAFQGSLNTEAFF. The CDR3 DNA reads as TGTGCCAGCAGCGCGGCCTTTCAGGGGAGTTTGAACACTGAAGCTTTCTTT.

The gene calls are TRBV2 and TRBJ1-1; 9 bases fit TRBD1. Germline CDR1 reads SNHLY; CDR2 reads FYNNEI. V lost 6 bases and J lost 3; bases outside the gene matches: 5. This CDR3 is 14 amino acids long. The CDR3 bases are TGTGCCAGCAGGAGCTGGACAGGGGACACTGAAGCTTTCTTT. This gives the protein CASRSWTGDTEAFF.

The chain couples TRBV5-1 to TRBJ2-6; TRBD1 agrees at 7 bases. The germline gives CDR1 SGHRS, CDR2 YFSETQ. With V trimmed by 1 base and J by 0 bases, 10 bases remained unmatched. The CDR3 has 19 residues. CDR3 coding DNA: TGCGCCAGCAGCTTGAGCGGCACAGGGGCCCTCTCTGGGGCCAACGTCCTGACTTTC. It codes for CASSLSGTGALSGANVLTF.

The chain recombines TRBV7-9 with TRBJ2-7; 8 bases are a match to TRBD1. V shed 6 bases, J shed 2 bases, and the junction held 9 bases outside the gene matches. Germline V gene lookup returns CDR1 SEHNR and CDR2 FQNEAQ (reference sequence). The CDR3 sequence is 15 residues long. For the CDR3, the DNA is TGTGCCAGCAGTTACCGGGACAGGAACACCTACGAGCAGTACTTC. Translated: CASSYRDRNTYEQYF.

This clone was picked up one time. The V and J genes are TRBV7-8 and TRBJ1-1; D call uncertain. Germline lookup yields CDR1 SGHVS and CDR2 FQNEAQ. V lost 6 bases to trimming and J lost 1 base, with 12 bases between them. CDR3 size: 14 residues. CDR3 sequence reads: CASSNPTGNTEAFF. The CDR3 bases are TGTGCCAGCAGTAACCCGACGGGGAACACTGAAGCTTTCTTT.

The CDR3 spells CASSLGYSGANVLTF. The CDR3 DNA follows: TGTGCCAGCAGCTTGGGTTACTCTGGGGCCAACGTCCTGACTTTC. The V call is TRBV5-6, the J call TRBJ2-6; D remains unclear. The ends were cut back, 0 bases at V and 0 bases at J, with 4 bases in the middle. From germline, CDR1 is SGHDT and CDR2 YYEEEE. The CDR3 consists of 15 residues.

This clone turned up a few times. The rearrangement links TRBV27 to TRBJ1-1; possible D gene TRBD1, 5 bases. CDR3 length: 11 residues. V lost 5 bases, J lost 10 bases, and 11 bases lay in between. Germline assignment: CDR1 MNHEY and CDR2 SMNVEV (reference sequence). Here the CDR3 reads CASSQGYRAFF. The CDR3 bases are TGTGCCAGCAGTCAGGGATACCGAGCTTTCTTT.

This chain connects TRBV2 to TRBJ2-5; 10 bases are a match to TRBD1. Germline CDR1 reads SNHLY; CDR2 reads FYNNEI. Losses at the gene ends were 6 bases for V and 4 bases for J; bases not matched to a gene: 2. This CDR3 has 13 amino acids. The CDR3 region has the DNA TGTGCCAGCAGAGACAGGGGGCCAGAGACCCAGTACTTC. Residues: CASRDRGPETQYF. Full variable domain (remainder filled in from reference TRBV2 and TRBJ2-5): EPEVTQTPSHQVTQMGQEVILRCVPISNHLYFYWYRQILGQKVEFLVSFYNNEISEKSEIFDDQFSVERPDGSNFTLKIRSTKLEDSAMYFCASRDRGPETQYFGPGTRLLVL.

The rearrangement joins TRBV7-9 to TRBJ1-5; 12 bases are shared with TRBD1. The V segment lost 4 bases and the J segment 7 bases; nucleotides outside the gene matches: 5. The germline CDR1 and CDR2 sequences are SEHNR and FQNEAQ (reference sequence). The CDR3 totals 15 residues. The CDR3 loop is CASSSGQGAGQPQHF. Here the CDR3 DNA reads TGTGCCAGCAGCTCGGGACAGGGGGCAGGGCAGCCCCAGCATTTT. Supplemented by reference TRBV7-9 and TRBJ1-5, the full variable domain reads DTGVSQNPRHKITKRGQNVTFRCDPISEHNRLYWYRQTLGQGPEFLTYFQNEAQLEKSRLLSDRFSAERPKGSFSTLEIQRTEQGDSAMYLCASSSGQGAGQPQHFGDGTRLSIL.

The CDR3 region is CSASPPGTDNEQYF. The CDR3 DNA reads TGCAGCGCATCCCCGCCCGGGACTGACAACGAGCAGTACTTC. This chain connects TRBV29-1 to TRBJ2-7; the D gene is possibly TRBD2 (6 bases). Germline lookup yields CDR1 SQVTM and CDR2 ANQGSEA. V lost 7 bases and J 5 bases, leaving 21 bases between the germline ends. The CDR3 totals 14 residues.

This clone was counted a single time. The V gene is TRBV6-6, the J gene TRBJ1-5, with D unclear. This CDR3 is 15 amino acids long. V lost 0 bases to trimming and J lost 0 bases, with 6 bases between them. Looked up from germline, CDR1 is MNHNY and CDR2 is SVGAGI (reference sequence). CDR3 sequence reads: CASSYSPSSNQPQHF. As DNA, the CDR3 is TGTGCCAGCAGTTACTCCCCATCTAGCAATCAGCCCCAGCATTTT.

The V and J genes are TRBV4-3 and TRBJ1-4; weak D call: TRBD1 (5 bases). CDR1 LGHNA and CDR2 YSLEER come from the germline V gene. Trimming removed 1 base from V and 4 bases from J, with 10 bases in between. This CDR3 contains 15 residues. CDR3 DNA sequence: TGCGCCAGCAGCCAAGCTCAGGGCTTTAATGAAAAACTGTTTTTT. Encoded protein: CASSQAQGFNEKLFF.

V gene TRBV5-6 combines with J gene TRBJ2-1, with a weak D call TRBD1 (6 bases). Germline values: CDR1 SGHDT, CDR2 YYEEEE. The ends were cut back, 5 bases at V and 3 bases at J, with 15 bases in the middle. The CDR3 extends over 15 amino acids. In nucleotides, the CDR3 is TGTGCCAGCAGATACGAACGGACAGACTACAATGAGCAGTTCTTC. Translating it yields CASRYERTDYNEQFF. The variable domain in full, completed from reference TRBV5-6 and TRBJ2-1, reads DAGVTQSPTHLIKTRGQQVTLRCSPKSGHDTVSWYQQALGQGPQFIFQYYEEEERQRGNFPDRFSGHQFPNYSSELNVNALLLGDSALYLCASRYERTDYNEQFFGPGTRLTVL.

V and J are TRBV5-4 and TRBJ1-6; weak D call: TRBD1 (5 bases). Deletions cut 4 bases from V and 8 bases from J, with 13 bases between. The germline gives CDR1 SGHNT, CDR2 YYREEE (reference sequence). The CDR3 totals 14 residues. CDR3 nucleotide sequence: TGTGCCAGCAGCCCTGACAGCACATATTCACCCCTCCACTTT. It specifies CASSPDSTYSPLHF.

The CDR3 sequence: CASGLGTGGTYEQYF. The DNA of the CDR3 is TGTGCTAGTGGTTTGGGGACAGGGGGGACCTACGAGCAGTACTTC. The rearrangement links TRBV12-5 to TRBJ2-7; 10 positions agree with TRBD1. The CDR3 has 15 amino acids. The V gene end was trimmed by 1 base and the J gene end by 2 bases; junction bases not matched to a gene: 2. Per the germline V gene, CDR1 is LGHNT and CDR2 is FRNRAP.

This clone was picked up a small number of times. CDR3 sequence reads: CASSPDDRDTEAFF. As DNA, the CDR3 is TGTGCCAGCTCACCAGATGACAGGGACACTGAAGCTTTCTTT. This rearrangement joins TRBV18 to TRBJ1-1; TRBD1 matches at 7 bases. Per germline, CDR1 KGHSH and CDR2 LQKENI. The CDR3 extends over 14 amino acids. V was clipped by 2 bases and J by 3 bases; unmatched bases: 3.

With regard to this clone: The junction differs from germline at one of its ends, possibly a read error. The chain is built from TRBV19 and TRBJ2-4, with D tentatively TRBD1 (6 bases). Germline CDR1 and CDR2: LNHDA and SQIVND (reference sequence). The CDR3 extends over 14 amino acids. The CDR3, as DNA: TGTGCCAGTAGCTCAGGGGAAAGCCAAAACAGTCAGTACTTC. Its protein is CASSSGESQNSQYF.

This rearrangement joins TRBV19 to TRBJ2-2; D is unresolved. Germline-derived CDR1 and CDR2 are LNHDA and SQIVND (reference sequence). The ends were cut back, 0 bases at V and 5 bases at J, with 4 bases in the middle. CDR3 length equals 13 residues. CDR3 amino acids: CASSIDRTGELFF. CDR3 bases: TGTGCCAGTAGTATAGATCGTACCGGGGAGCTGTTTTTT.

Comment on this clone: A junction boundary mismatches the germline segment, possibly from a read error. V is TRBV5-1 and J is TRBJ2-4, with 7 bases that match TRBD1. This CDR3 is built from 16 residues. CDR1 and CDR2 (germline): SGHRS, YFSETQ. This CDR3 is CASSVGLSGQKNSQYF. DNA for the CDR3: TGCGCCAGCAGCGTCGGGTTATCGGGACAGAAAAACAGTCAGTACTTC. Supplemented by reference TRBV5-1 and TRBJ2-4, the full variable domain reads KAGVTQTPRYLIKTRGQQVTLSCSPISGHRSVSWYQQTPGQGLQFLFEYFSETQRNKGNFPGRFSGRQFSNSRSEMNVSTLELGDSALYLCASSVGLSGQKNSQYFGAGTRLSVL.

This clone has a handful of counts. J is TRBJ1-2 and V is TRBV27; 8 bases are a match to TRBD1. V shed 6 bases, J shed 5 bases, and the junction held 11 bases outside the gene matches. Germline V lookup: CDR1 MNHEY, CDR2 SMNVEV (reference sequence). The CDR3 totals 15 residues. The CDR3 DNA is TGTGCCAGCAGCCCAGGGGGCTACCAGGAATATGGCTACACCTTC. Its protein product is CASSPGGYQEYGYTF.